This TCR beta chain was recovered during a study of blood T cell repertoires in COVID-19. Study-level background: Spain, Italy and the United States supplied samples that represented acute and convalescent COVID-19.

The data were produced by immunoSEQ multiplex PCR, yet TCRdb's version contains in-frame clones alone and is incomplete. The table has around 110,000 clones, 70% to 85% seen once; the top ten hold approximately 5%. Germline CDR1 KGHDR, CDR2 SFDVKD. J lost 5 bases, V lost 9 bases, and 5 bases had no gene match. CDR3 length: 13 residues. The sequenced sample consisted of peripheral blood. The receptor comes from a woman aged 70-85 years with acute or convalescent COVID-19. The gene calls are TRBV24-1 and TRBJ2-1, with 8 positions matching TRBD1. CDR3 sequence reads: CATSGQVNNEQFF. CDR3 nucleotides: TGTGCCACCTCGGGACAGGTGAACAATGAGCAGTTCTTC.